These T cell receptor beta chains were read from a single sample in a study of blood T cell repertoires in COVID-19. Libraries were prepared by immunoSEQ multiplex PCR; TCRdb keeps only in-frame clonotypes and omits some of them. The sample includes about 220,000 clones, approximately 80% of them seen just once. Sequencing input: peripheral blood. These receptors were obtained from a man aged 45-60 years with active or convalescent COVID-19. The CDR3 runs from the conserved cysteine through the conserved F or W. The D gene is left open where the match is weak. Clone size is given for some rows only: seen once, a few or many times, or a class if the clone is expanded.

NA	TRBD2	TRBJ2-7	TRBV7-9	TGTGCCAGCAGCTTAGGTCGGGAGGGCCGTGAGCAGTACTTC	CASSLGREGREQYF
NA	NA	TRBJ2-1	TRBV6-2/TRBV6-3	TGTGCCAGCAGTACGGGTCATGGCCATGAGCAGTTCTTC	CASSTGHGHEQFF
NA	TRBD2	TRBJ2-1	TRBV2	TGTGCCAGCAGTTTTCAGGGGCTAGCGGGAGAAGGGCGAGTCTTC	CASSFQGLAGEGRVF
NA	NA	TRBJ2-3	TRBV5-1	TGCGCCAGCAGCTTCAATAGATACACAGATACGCAGTATTTT	CASSFNRYTDTQYF
NA	TRBD1	TRBJ1-1	TRBV18	TGTGCCAGCTCACCAGTGACAGGGCCCCCGAGGACTGAAGCTTTCTTT	CASSPVTGPPRTEAFF
few	NA	TRBJ2-7	TRBV27	TGTGCCAGCAGTTTATATGGGAGCTCCTACGAGCAGTACTTC	CASSLYGSSYEQYF
NA	TRBD2	TRBJ2-2	TRBV7-2	TGTGCCAGCAGCTCTAGATCCGGGACTACGACTGTCGGCGGGGAGCTGTTTTTT	CASSSRSGTTTVGGELFF
NA	NA	TRBJ1-1	TRBV7-2	TGTGCCAGCAGCTACCACGGTCGGGGGATGGGGAACACTGAAGCTTTCTTT	CASSYHGRGMGNTEAFF
NA	TRBD1	TRBJ2-7	TRBV14	TGTGCCAGCAGCCATTGGACAGGACCATTACGCGAGCAGTACTTC	CASSHWTGPLREQYF
NA	NA	TRBJ2-1	TRBV14	TGTGCCAGCAGCCAAGCCAGTCACAATGAGCAGTTCTTC	CASSQASHNEQFF
NA	NA	TRBJ2-1	TRBV28	TGTGCCAGCAGACGACAGAGCTACAATGAGCAGTTCTTC	CASRRQSYNEQFF
NA	TRBD1	TRBJ1-2	TRBV6-5	TGTGCCAGCAGTTCGCAGGGGGCGCAAGGTGGCTACACCTTC	CASSSQGAQGGYTF
once	NA	TRBJ2-1	TRBV19	TGTGCCAGTAGTAGGTGGGGGGGCGGAAATGAGCAGTTCTTC	CASSRWGGGNEQFF
NA	TRBD2	TRBJ2-1	TRBV18	TGTGCCAGCTCCCTGACTAGCGGGTCTGAGCAGTTCTTC	CASSLTSGSEQFF
NA	TRBD1	TRBJ1-5	TRBV19	TGTGCCAGTAGTATAGGGCGAAGACAGGGGCCCGAGGGGAGCAATCAGCCCCAGCATTTT	CASSIGRRQGPEGSNQPQHF
NA	TRBD1	TRBJ1-5	TRBV5-5	TGTGCCAGCAGCTTACGCGGGACAGGGGGCGATCAGCCCCAGCATTTT	CASSLRGTGGDQPQHF
NA	TRBD2	TRBJ2-1	TRBV7-2	TGTGCCAGCAGCCAGTCTAGCGGGAGCTACAATGAGCAGTTCTTC	CASSQSSGSYNEQFF
NA	TRBD1	TRBJ2-5	TRBV5-1	TGCGCCAGCAGCGTTGGGACAGATCTGCAAGAGACCCAGTACTTC	CASSVGTDLQETQYF
NA	NA	TRBJ2-2	TRBV3-1/TRBV3-2	TGTGCCAGCAGCCCCCCCTACACCGGGGAGCTGTTTTTT	CASSPPYTGELFF
NA	NA	TRBJ1-2	TRBV29-1	TGCAGCGTTGAAGTTAAAGCGTGGGGCTACACCTTC	CSVEVKAWGYTF
NA	TRBD2	TRBJ2-3	TRBV6-2/TRBV6-3	TGTGCCAGCAGTTACTCGACTAGCGGGAGGCTCCTCGTAAGCACAGATACGCAGTATTTT	CASSYSTSGRLLVSTDTQYF
few	NA	TRBJ1-4	TRBV7-2	TGTGCCAGCACCCCGGGGGAAGCAACTAATGAAAAACTGTTTTTT	CASTPGEATNEKLFF
NA	TRBD2	TRBJ2-3	TRBV7-2	TGTGCCAGCAGCTCGTCTGGGGGGGGGTATGATACGCAGTATTTT	CASSSSGGGYDTQYF
few	NA	TRBJ1-1	TRBV2	TGTGCCAGCAGTCTGGAACGGGGCACTGAAGCTTTCTTT	CASSLERGTEAFF
NA	TRBD1	TRBJ1-4	TRBV4-3	TGCGCCAGCAGCCTCAGCTTTAAGGGACAGGGCACCTATAATGAAAAACTGTTTTTT	CASSLSFKGQGTYNEKLFF
NA	NA	TRBJ2-2	TRBV13	TGTGCCAGCAGCTTAGCGCCGAGTACGAACACCGGGGAGCTGTTTTTT	CASSLAPSTNTGELFF
NA	TRBD1	TRBJ2-5	TRBV9	TGTGCCAGCAGCGCAGGAGCCGGGACAGGGGAAGAGACCCAGTACTTC	CASSAGAGTGEETQYF
NA	NA	TRBJ1-5	TRBV19	TGTGCCAGTAGTATAGATCGCCAGTATCAGCCCCAGCATTTT	CASSIDRQYQPQHF
NA	NA	TRBJ2-7	TRBV5-1	TGCGCCAGCAGCTTGGTGTCTCTCTTCTACGAGCAGTACTTC	CASSLVSLFYEQYF
NA	TRBD2	TRBJ2-1	TRBV15	TGTGCCACCAGCAGAGATCCGGGACTAGCCGTAGAGCAGTTCTTC	CATSRDPGLAVEQFF
NA	TRBD1	TRBJ1-4	TRBV5-4	TGTGCCAGCAGCTTGGGAGGGCAGGGGGCCGGGGAAAAACTGTTTTTT	CASSLGGQGAGEKLFF
NA	TRBD1	TRBJ1-1	TRBV7-3	TGTGCCAGCAGCCTTCGACAGGGCGGTGAAGCTTTCTTT	CASSLRQGGEAFF
NA	NA	TRBJ1-5	TRBV3-1/TRBV3-2	TGTGCCAGCAGCCAATTTCAGGGCGCTCAGCCCCAGCATTTT	CASSQFQGAQPQHF
NA	NA	TRBJ1-2	TRBV7-2	TGTGCCAGCAGCTTAGTGTGGCAGAATGGCTACACCTTC	CASSLVWQNGYTF
once	NA	TRBJ1-5	TRBV28	TGTGCCAGCAGTTTAGATAGGGGGAATCAGCCCCAGCATTTT	CASSLDRGNQPQHF
few	NA	TRBJ1-5	TRBV19	TGTGCCAGTACCCAGGGCGGTTATAGCAATCAGCCCCAGCATTTT	CASTQGGYSNQPQHF
once	NA	TRBJ2-3	TRBV21-1	TGTGCCAGCATCGGAGTGGGAGGCCCCACAGATACGCAGTATTTT	CASIGVGGPTDTQYF
NA	TRBD1	TRBJ1-1	TRBV3-1/TRBV3-2	TGTGCCAGCAGCCATGGCAGGGGGTCGAGTGAAGCTTTCTTT	CASSHGRGSSEAFF
NA	NA	TRBJ1-3	TRBV5-1	TGCGCCAGCAGCCGCCACGGGGAGAGGGGAGGCGGAAACACCATATATTTT	CASSRHGERGGGNTIYF
NA	NA	TRBJ1-2	TRBV28	TGTGCCAGCAGTCCCCGACAGGCGAACATATATGGCTACACCTTC	CASSPRQANIYGYTF
few	TRBD2	TRBJ2-1	TRBV2	TGTGCCAGCAGTGCCCGGACTAGCGGACAATCGGATGAGCAGTTCTTC	CASSARTSGQSDEQFF